The present TCR beta chain was sequenced within a study of brain T cells in children with intractable seizures (dated by TCRdb to about 2021). About the investigation overall: Resected brain tissue from 50 or so pediatric epilepsy surgery cases was initially screened for immune gene transcripts with a NanoString immunology panel. Among the approximately 12 selected surgery cases, pre-surgery blood was additionally sequenced for eight, leaving four cases with brain tissue only. What the authors observed across the whole study: Viral specificity was inferred solely from CDR3 sequence similarity, and the HCMV serostatus of the patients was not known. Because sequencing depth differed between pre- and post-surgery blood, the absence of clones from the pre-surgery sample may reflect undersampling.

Points on this clone: The clone's antigen remains unknown. Nothing much larger sits one base from this clone, and base qualities are not available.

There are 15 amino acids in the CDR3, from cysteine to phenylalanine inclusive. Just CDR3 DNA is preserved here, 45 bases in frame from base 1. Based on the germline V gene, the CDR1 and CDR2 sequences are SGHTA and FQGTGA. V sheds 5 bases and J sheds 1 base, leaving 14 bases between their ends. Sample time point, as interpreted from the label and publication: resected brain tissue, or blood drawn just prior to surgery. Surgery cases with the highest brain T cell transcript signatures were selected for TCR beta chain sequencing of brain tissue and, where available, blood. Before surgery, patients had received at least one anti-epileptic drug. The TCR-sequenced patients were children whose drug-resistant epilepsy was caused by tuberous sclerosis complex, focal cortical dysplasia, Rasmussen encephalitis or hemimegalencephaly. Blood samples were collected immediately before the epilepsy surgery. Bulk genomic DNA was extracted from unsorted brain tissue and whole blood with the Monarch genomic DNA purification kit.

The immunoSEQ assay was used to generate TCR beta chain sequences from genomic DNA. Per the original workflow: CDR3 sequences that did not begin with the conserved framework cysteine at position 104 were removed by hand. To get clonality, the normalized Shannon's Diversity Index was subtracted from one, giving values from 0 (maximal diversity) to 1 (oligoclonal). Chi-squared comparison-of-proportions tests assessed whether the same CDR3 differed in frequency between samples, such as brain versus blood. Public clonotypes were found through immuneACCESS searches, while the VDJdb browser was used to judge similarity to known antiviral clonotypes. TCRdb limited this immuneACCESS table to in-frame rearrangements with V and J called. A share of clones is missing; checked studies link under half to unresolved V genes, and the rest is unexplained. V, J and clone size are taken as reported in that table, and D and trimming were inferred from the DNA itself. In all, the sample holds around 100,000 clones, and 94% of those were seen once. Around 4% of the sample lies in the top ten.

The receptor's source is a boy younger than two with hemimegalencephaly and intractable seizures. The sequencing used peripheral blood, collected at surgery. The V and J genes are TRBV7-3 and TRBJ1-1; TRBD1 is perhaps the D gene, given 6 matching bases. The DNA is TGTGCCAGCAGCCCCAGGAAGACAGGGAACACTGAAGCTTTCTTT. Its coded protein is CASSPRKTGNTEAFF.